This is a list of T cell receptor beta chains from one sample in a study of T cell responses to AZD1222 COVID-19 vaccine. The data were produced by immunoSEQ multiplex PCR, yet TCRdb's version contains in-frame clones alone and is incomplete. The sample includes 45,000 to 60,000 clones, 70% to 90% seen only once; the top ten take about 2%. This specimen was peripheral blood, taken on day 0 of AZD1222 vaccination. The source of these receptors is an adult in good health. Each CDR3 is given with its conserved first and last residue. D genes are given only for firm matches. Size tells how often a clone was seen (once, few, many) or the class of an expanded clone, and some rows leave it out.

V	D	J	size	DNA	CDR3
TRBV5-5	.	TRBJ1-5	few	TGTGCCAGCAGCTTGGCAGGGGGCAATCAGCCCCAGCATTTT	CASSLAGGNQPQHF
TRBV2	TRBD1	TRBJ2-2	.	TGTGCCAGCAGAGGACAGGGGACCGGGGAGCTGTTTTTT	CASRGQGTGELFF
TRBV27	.	TRBJ2-1	.	TGTGCCAGCAGTTTTAAGAGCGCCATACGGCAGTTCTTC	CASSFKSAIRQFF
TRBV7-9	.	TRBJ2-3	.	TGTGCCAGCAGCATTAGCGCAGATACGCAGTATTTT	CASSISADTQYF
TRBV23-1	.	TRBJ2-7	.	TGCGCCACCAGGACATTCTCCGAGCAGTACTTC	CATRTFSEQYF
TRBV19	.	TRBJ1-5	.	TGTGCCAGTAGGACAGGTCATGAGCCCCAGCATTTT	CASRTGHEPQHF
TRBV7-8	.	TRBJ2-7	.	TGTGCCAGCAGCATGCCGGCCGGCGAAGCCTACGAGCAGTACTTC	CASSMPAGEAYEQYF
TRBV9	.	TRBJ2-3	.	TGTGCCAGCAGCGTAGAACCGTTTGACAATACGCAGTATTTT	CASSVEPFDNTQYF
TRBV2	TRBD1	TRBJ1-2	.	TGTGCCAGCTCTGTAACAGGGGACTATGGCTACACCTTC	CASSVTGDYGYTF
TRBV27	TRBD2	TRBJ2-1	.	TGTGCCAGCAAATTATCTAGCGGGAGGGAAGTGGGTGAGCAGTTCTTC	CASKLSSGREVGEQFF
TRBV20-1	.	TRBJ2-7	.	TGCAGTGCTAGTGACCAGCGAGCCTACGAGCAGTACTTC	CSASDQRAYEQYF
TRBV7-9	TRBD2	TRBJ2-5	.	TGTGCCAGCAGCTTAGTATCGGCGGGAGTTAGGGGAGAGACCCAGTACTTC	CASSLVSAGVRGETQYF
TRBV3-1/TRBV3-2	.	TRBJ2-7	.	TGTGCCAGCAGCCCTTCTCTTTGGGACGAGCAGTACTTC	CASSPSLWDEQYF
TRBV29-1	.	TRBJ2-1	.	TGCAGCGTTAGGAGTGGAGGCGTGCAGTTCTTC	CSVRSGGVQFF
TRBV3-1/TRBV3-2	.	TRBJ2-7	.	TGTGCCAGCAGCCAAGGTTCCAGGATCTCCTACGAGCAGTACTTC	CASSQGSRISYEQYF
TRBV6-5	TRBD1	TRBJ2-5	.	TGTGCCAGCATCGGACAGGGAGAGACCCAGTACTTC	CASIGQGETQYF
TRBV6-5	.	TRBJ1-5	.	TGTGCCAGCAAAACAGGGACGGGCCAGCCCCAGCATTTT	CASKTGTGQPQHF
TRBV21-1	.	TRBJ1-3	.	TGTGCCAGCAGCAAAGAGTGGGGGCAGGCCACCTCTGGAAACACCATATATTTT	CASSKEWGQATSGNTIYF
TRBV14	.	TRBJ1-2	.	TGTGCCAGCAGCCCCGGGGGAAGCGAACCTCGTCTGGGCTACACCTTC	CASSPGGSEPRLGYTF
TRBV10-3	TRBD2	TRBJ2-1	once	TGTGCCATCCGGAAGGGGCGGGAGGGATCCAATGAGCAGTTCTTC	CAIRKGREGSNEQFF